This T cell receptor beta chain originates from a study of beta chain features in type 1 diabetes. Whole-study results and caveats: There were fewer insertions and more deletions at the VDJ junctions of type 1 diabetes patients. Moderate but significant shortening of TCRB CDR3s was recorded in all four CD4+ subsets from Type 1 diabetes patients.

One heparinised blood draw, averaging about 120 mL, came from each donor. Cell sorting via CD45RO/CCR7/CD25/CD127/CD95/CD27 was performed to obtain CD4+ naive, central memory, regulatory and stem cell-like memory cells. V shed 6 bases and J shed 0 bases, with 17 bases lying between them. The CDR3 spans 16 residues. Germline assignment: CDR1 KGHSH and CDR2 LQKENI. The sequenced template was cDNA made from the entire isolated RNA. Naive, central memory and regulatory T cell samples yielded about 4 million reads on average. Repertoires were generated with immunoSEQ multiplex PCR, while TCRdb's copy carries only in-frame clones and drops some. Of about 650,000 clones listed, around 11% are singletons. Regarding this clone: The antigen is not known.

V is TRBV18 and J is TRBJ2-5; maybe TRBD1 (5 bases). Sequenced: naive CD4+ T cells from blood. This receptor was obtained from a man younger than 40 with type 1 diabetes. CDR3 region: CASSTTAPRDQETQYF. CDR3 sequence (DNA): TGTGCCAGCTCTACGACAGCCCCAAGGGACCAAGAGACCCAGTACTTC. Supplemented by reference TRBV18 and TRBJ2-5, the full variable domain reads NAGVMQNPRHLVRRRGQEARLRCSPMKGHSHVYWYRQLPEEGLKFMVYLQKENIIDESGMPKERFSAEFPKEGPSILRIQQVVRGDSAAYFCASSTTAPRDQETQYFGPGTRLLVL.